This is a list of T cell receptor beta chains from one sample in a study of shared clonotypes between healthy human individuals. The table came from immunoSEQ multiplex PCR; TCRdb's copy has only in-frame clones and leaves some out. Seen here are about 1 million clones, approximately 72% observed once, and the top ten hold roughly 1.4%. Input material: memory CD4+ T cells sorted from blood. The source is a man between 18 and 35 years old in good health. Each CDR3 is given with its conserved first and last residue. A D gene is named only where the DNA matches it firmly. Clone size is shown for a subset of rows, as once, few, many or a class of expanded clone.

clone_size j_call v_call d_call cdr3_nt cdr3_aa
- TRBJ1-4 TRBV10-1 - TGCGCCAGCAGTGATGCAGGGAAGGATGAAAAACTGTTTTTT CASSDAGKDEKLFF
once TRBJ1-4 TRBV30 TRBD1 TGTGCCTGGAGTGTACGGACAGGGGGCAGTTCGGAAAAACTGTTTTTT CAWSVRTGGSSEKLFF
- TRBJ2-1 TRBV19 TRBD2 TGTGCCAGTAGTATTTCGGTGAGCGGGGGGGCCGGTGAGCAGTTCTTC CASSISVSGGAGEQFF
- TRBJ2-5 TRBV5-1 TRBD1 TGCGCCAGCAGCCAGTCGACAGGGGCCTCAAGGACCCAGTACTTC CASSQSTGASRTQYF
few TRBJ2-5 TRBV27 TRBD2 TGTGCCAGCAGTTACACGGGACTAGCGGAGGAAGAGACCCAGTACTTC CASSYTGLAEEETQYF
- TRBJ2-7 TRBV9 - TGTGCCAGCAGCGGAAACGGGGAGAAGTGGGGAGAGCAGTACTTC CASSGNGEKWGEQYF
many TRBJ2-5 TRBV4-3 TRBD2 TGCGCCAGCAGCCAAGGGACTAGCACGGCCTTAATGAAGACCCAGTACTTC CASSQGTSTALMKTQYF
- TRBJ2-1 TRBV15 TRBD2 TGTGCCACCAGCAGAGATCTCGCCCGGAGCAACGGACTAGCGGGAGGGCCGAGAGATGAGCAGTTCTTC CATSRDLARSNGLAGGPRDEQFF
once TRBJ1-2 TRBV6-1 - TGTGCCAGCAGTCCCCCGACCCGCCACTACACCTTC CASSPPTRHYTF
- TRBJ2-1 TRBV10-3 - TGTGCGACGGGGGGCCTGTACAATGAGCAGTTCTTC CATGGLYNEQFF
once TRBJ2-4 TRBV4-2 - TGTGCCAGCAGCCAAGAAGGAGGTGTCGGGGCCAAAAACATTCAGTACTTC CASSQEGGVGAKNIQYF
- TRBJ1-5 TRBV25-1 - TGTGCCAGCAGTGAAGGGGATAATCAGCCCCAGCATTTT CASSEGDNQPQHF
- TRBJ2-3 TRBV7-8 - TGTGCCTCAGCAGGGGGGGGCCGAACAGATACGCAGTATTTT CASAGGGRTDTQYF
- TRBJ2-3 TRBV9 TRBD2 TGTGCCAGCAGCGCGGGAGGGATTCGCACAGATACGCAGTATTTT CASSAGGIRTDTQYF
- TRBJ1-3 TRBV5-1 - TGCGCCAGCAGCTTTGGGGATCTCTCTGGAAACACCATATATTTT CASSFGDLSGNTIYF
- TRBJ1-1 TRBV29-1 TRBD1 TGCAGCGTAAGTACCGGGACAGCCCACACTGAAGCTTTCTTT CSVSTGTAHTEAFF
- TRBJ1-2 TRBV6-5 - TGTGCCAGCAGCCCAGGTGGACACTATGGCTACACCTTC CASSPGGHYGYTF
- TRBJ2-5 TRBV28 - TGTGCCGGATCATTTAGGGGGGCGGGCCAAAAGACCCAGTACTTC CAGSFRGAGQKTQYF
- TRBJ2-1 TRBV2 - TGTGCCAGCAGTGAAGCGAGAGGGTGGGGGGAGCAGTTCTTC CASSEARGWGEQFF
- TRBJ1-4 TRBV7-8 TRBD1 TGTGCCAGCAGACCTCGTTTGGGGGACAGGCTGTTTTTT CASRPRLGDRLFF
- TRBJ1-3 TRBV9 TRBD1 TGTGCCAGCAGCGTAGGTACAGGGGAGTCCGGAAACACCATATATTTT CASSVGTGESGNTIYF
- TRBJ2-7 TRBV5-4 - TGTGCCAGCAGCTGGGTCGGGGGACCCGAGCAGTACTTC CASSWVGGPEQYF
- TRBJ2-5 TRBV2 - TGTGCCAGCAGTTCCCGGGGGGAGACCCAGTACTTC CASSSRGETQYF
few TRBJ2-2 TRBV11-3 TRBD2 TGTGCCAGCAGCTTAGACGGGAGGGTCACCGGGGAGCTGTTTTTT CASSLDGRVTGELFF
few TRBJ1-1 TRBV2 - TGTGCCAGCAGTCCGGGGGTAGGGATTGAAGCTTTCTTT CASSPGVGIEAFF
- TRBJ2-7 TRBV4-1 TRBD2 TGCGCCAGCAGCGGCCAGGGAGGCGGGGGCGAGCAGTACTTC CASSGQGGGGEQYF
- TRBJ1-3 TRBV20-1 - TGCAGTGCTAGACAGGGAAACACCATATATTTT CSARQGNTIYF
- TRBJ2-3 TRBV5-4 - TGTGCCAGCAGCTTGCTGGCAGATACGCAGTATTTT CASSLLADTQYF